Each of the 13 T cell receptor beta chains below was sequenced from the same sample in a study of blood T cell repertoires in COVID-19 (dated by TCRdb to the early 2020s). The library was generated by the immunoSEQ multiplex PCR assay. TCRdb provides this immuneACCESS table in a form limited to in-frame rearrangements. Some clones are lacking; in checked studies, under half of them reflect an unresolved V gene, and why the rest are absent is not known. This sample has 60,000 to 80,000 clones in its table, and 80% to 90% of those were observed once. In total, the top ten clones hold 0.55% to 0.75% of the sample. Sequencing was carried out using peripheral blood. The receptor source for this set is a man aged 60-69 years with acute or convalescent COVID-19.

The rearrangement joins TRBV10-3 to TRBJ1-2, with 7 bases identical to TRBD1. J gave up 4 bases and V 6 bases, and 14 bases lay outside the gene matches. CDR1 and CDR2 (germline): ENHRY, SYGVKD. The CDR3 length is 16 residues. CDR3 in amino acids: CAISPQPRTGGYGYTF. The CDR3 DNA is TGTGCCATCAGCCCCCAACCCCGGACAGGAGGCTATGGCTACACCTTC.

The sample holds one count of this clone. This chain links TRBV10-1 with TRBJ1-1; D is unresolved. Trimming stripped 3 bases from V and 5 bases from J, with 16 bases between. Germline CDR1 reads WNHNN; CDR2 reads SYGVQD (reference sequence). The CDR3 has 15 residues. The CDR3 protein is CASSENALAGTEAFF. In nucleotides, the CDR3 is TGCGCCAGCAGTGAAAACGCCCTTGCGGGGACTGAAGCTTTCTTT.

The gene calls are TRBV7-6 and TRBJ2-5; 8 bases align to TRBD2. J lost 3 bases, V lost 5 bases, and 11 bases had no gene match. CDR3 length: 16 amino acids. The germline gives CDR1 SGHVS, CDR2 FNYEAQ. In DNA form, the CDR3 reads TGTGCCAGCAGCGCTACTAGCGGCCCCCGGGAAGAGACCCAGTACTTC. It yields the protein CASSATSGPREETQYF.

The rearrangement uses TRBV6-5 and TRBJ1-5; perhaps TRBD1 as D (6 bases). The CDR3 is 15 amino acids. Germline V gene lookup returns CDR1 MNHEY and CDR2 SVGAGI. Trimming stripped 5 bases from V and 6 bases from J, with 17 bases between. The CDR3 region is CASSPRDMGLQPQHF. CDR3 nucleotides: TGTGCCAGCAGTCCAAGGGACATGGGGCTTCAGCCCCAGCATTTT.

This clone was detected a few times. This sequence joins TRBV9 and TRBJ2-7, with TRBD2 as a possible D gene (6 bases). The V end was cut by 4 bases, the J end by 1 base, with 12 bases between. Germline V gene data show CDR1 as SGDLS and CDR2 as YYNGEE. The CDR3 is made up of 14 amino acids. Here the CDR3 DNA reads TGTGCCAGCAGCAACCGGGACTCATCCTACGAGCAGTACTTC. Translation: CASSNRDSSYEQYF. The complete variable domain, with remaining parts taken from reference TRBV9 and TRBJ2-7, reads DSGVTQTPKHLITATGQRVTLRCSPRSGDLSVYWYQQSLDQGLQFLIQYYNGEERAKGNILERFSAQQFPDLHSELNLSSLELGDSALYFCASSNRDSSYEQYFGPGTRLTVT.

This clone has a handful of counts. This chain connects TRBV19 to TRBJ1-3; TRBD1 agrees at 7 bases. The V segment lost 4 bases and the J segment 1 base; nucleotides outside the gene matches: 7. CDR1 LNHDA and CDR2 SQIVND come from the germline V gene (reference sequence). This CDR3 is built from 16 residues. CDR3: CASSSHRGTSGNTIYF. The DNA of the CDR3 is TGTGCCAGTAGTAGCCACAGGGGAACTTCTGGAAACACCATATATTTT.

The CDR3 sequence is CASSEPGQANQETQYF. The CDR3 bases are TGTGCCAGCAGTGAGCCGGGACAGGCGAACCAAGAGACCCAGTACTTC. This chain uses TRBV6-1 with TRBJ2-5; TRBD1 aligns across 8 bases. The germline gives CDR1 MNHNS, CDR2 SASEGT. The CDR3 consists of 16 residues. The ends lost 3 bases at V and 0 bases at J; junction bases unmatched: 6.

This sequence joins TRBV6-4 and TRBJ1-5; 9 nucleotides align to TRBD1. J was trimmed by 2 bases and V by 4 bases; bases with no gene match: 18. Germline V lookup: CDR1 MRHNA, CDR2 SNTAGT. There are 20 residues in the CDR3. The CDR3 DNA reads as TGTGCCAGCAGTGCCTGCGGCGCGACAGGGGGTGAAAAGGGCAATCAGCCCCAGCATTTT. Translating it yields CASSACGATGGEKGNQPQHF.

This clone was recorded only once. The rearrangement joins TRBV12-3 or TRBV12-4 to TRBJ1-3; D uncertain. CDR3 length: 13 residues. With 6 bases removed from V and 7 bases from J, the gap between germline ends came to 13 bases. The CDR3 region has the DNA TGTGCCAGCAGACCCTCCGCGGTTAACACCATATATTTT. This gives the protein CASRPSAVNTIYF.

This clone was picked up one time. The J gene is TRBJ2-2, the V gene TRBV10-3; D uncertain. The CDR3 runs 16 residues. V lost 4 bases and J 0 bases, leaving 12 bases between the germline ends. Germline V CDR1 and CDR2: ENHRY, SYGVKD. The CDR3 DNA follows: TGTGCCATCAGTGGGGCCGACGCTTCGAACACCGGGGAGCTGTTTTTT. The encoded protein is CAISGADASNTGELFF.

The chain uses TRBV29-1 and TRBJ2-2, with 8 bases aligning to TRBD1. V lost 6 bases, J lost 0 bases, and 3 bases stayed unmatched. This CDR3 contains 14 residues. Germline CDR1 SQVTM, CDR2 ANQGSEA. This CDR3 reads CSVDRGANTGELFF. The CDR3 DNA is TGCAGCGTAGACAGGGGAGCGAACACCGGGGAGCTGTTTTTT.

CDR3 sequence (DNA): TGTGCCAGTACCTATAGTGGGACAGGATCGAACACTGAAGCTTTCTTT. Translating gives CASTYSGTGSNTEAFF. The V and J genes are TRBV19 and TRBJ1-1, with 8 positions matching TRBD1. Germline lookup yields CDR1 LNHDA and CDR2 SQIVND (reference sequence). The CDR3 spans 16 residues. Trimming at V came to 7 bases and at J to 1 base, leaving 11 bases not matched to a gene.

The rearrangement joins TRBV11-2 to TRBJ2-3, with 16 bases matching TRBD2. The CDR3 runs 17 residues. The junction had 2 bases not matched to a gene; V was cut back by 1 base and J by 4 bases. CDR1 is SGHAT, CDR2 FQNNGV, per germline. CDR3 nucleotide sequence: TGTGCCAGCAGCTTAGTTGGGACTAGCGGGGGGGCAGATACGCAGTATTTT. Protein sequence: CASSLVGTSGGADTQYF.